This is a list of T cell receptor beta chains from one sample in a study of technical replicates of blood from a handful of donors. Using immunoSEQ multiplex PCR, the repertoire was profiled, and TCRdb retains in-frame clones only, with some absent. The table includes 75,000 to 95,000 clones, around 89% detected once. Sequencing was carried out using T cells isolated from PBMCs. The source is a human donor in good health. CDR3s include the opening cysteine and the closing phenylalanine or tryptophan. A D gene is named only where the DNA matches it firmly. Where a row states a size, it is once, few, many or the class of an expanded clone; other rows omit it.

D	size	V	J	DNA	CDR3
TRBD1	.	TRBV19	TRBJ1-2	TGTGCCAGTAGAGACAGGGTATTTGGCTACACCTTC	CASRDRVFGYTF
TRBD1	.	TRBV6-6	TRBJ1-2	TGTGCCAGCAGTCCTCCCGGGACAGGGACCTATGGCTACACCTTC	CASSPPGTGTYGYTF
.	.	TRBV19	TRBJ2-3	TGTGCCGATGGACAGTCTACTAGCACAGATACGCAGTATTTT	CADGQSTSTDTQYF
TRBD2	.	TRBV5-4	TRBJ2-5	TGTGCCAGCAGCTTGGAACTAGCGGGAGTGGAGACCCAGTACTTC	CASSLELAGVETQYF
.	.	TRBV7-2	TRBJ2-7	TGTGCCAGCAGCCTAATATACCCCGAGCAGTACTTC	CASSLIYPEQYF
TRBD2	.	TRBV27	TRBJ2-7	TGTGCCAGCAGTTTCTCGGGGGGCTACGAGCAGTACTTC	CASSFSGGYEQYF
TRBD2	.	TRBV4-2	TRBJ2-7	TGTGCCAGCAGCCAAGATCTCCTAGCGGGAGTTTCTGGCGAGCAGTACTTC	CASSQDLLAGVSGEQYF
.	.	TRBV30	TRBJ1-6	TGTGCCTGGAGTCGAGAGGGCGACTCACCCCTCCACTTT	CAWSREGDSPLHF
.	.	TRBV19	TRBJ1-2	TGTGCCAGTAGTATCGGGGGGAGTGGCTACACCTTC	CASSIGGSGYTF
.	.	TRBV7-2	TRBJ1-2	TGTGCCAGCACCGGCTATGGCTACACCTTC	CASTGYGYTF
TRBD2	.	TRBV7-2	TRBJ2-1	TGTGCCAGCAGCTTAGAGGGCGGGAGTAGATACAATGAGCAGTTCTTC	CASSLEGGSRYNEQFF
.	.	TRBV27	TRBJ2-7	TGTGCCAGCAGTTTATTTTCCGGGGACGAGCAGTACTTC	CASSLFSGDEQYF
.	.	TRBV6-5	TRBJ2-7	TGTGCCAGCAGTTTCGGGACTCTTACCTACGAGCAGTACTTC	CASSFGTLTYEQYF
.	.	TRBV4-3	TRBJ2-2	TGCGCCAGCAGCCAAGATGAAAGGACTTTGCGAACCGGGGAGCTGTTTTTT	CASSQDERTLRTGELFF
TRBD2	.	TRBV14	TRBJ2-7	TGTGCCAGCAGCATGGGGGGACTAGCCTACGAGCAGTACTTC	CASSMGGLAYEQYF
.	.	TRBV15	TRBJ1-1	TGTGCCACCAGCAGAGAGGCTAGAAACACTGAAGCTTTCTTT	CATSREARNTEAFF
TRBD2	.	TRBV7-2	TRBJ2-1	TGTGCCAGCAGCTTAGGACTAGCGGGACAGTTCTTC	CASSLGLAGQFF
TRBD2	.	TRBV5-1	TRBJ2-2	TGCGCCAGCAGCTTGGCTAGCGGGAGTATATTGACCGGGGAGCTGTTTTTT	CASSLASGSILTGELFF
TRBD1	.	TRBV19	TRBJ2-7	TGTGCCAGTAGTAAGCGGACAGGGGGAGCAGACGAGCAGTACTTC	CASSKRTGGADEQYF
TRBD1	.	TRBV27	TRBJ2-7	TGTGCCAGCGGCCGGACAGGGACTTCCTACGAGCAGTACTTC	CASGRTGTSYEQYF
.	.	TRBV7-2	TRBJ1-5	TGTGCCAGCAGCTTATCGATTCTGTCAGGGGAGCCCCAGCATTTT	CASSLSILSGEPQHF
TRBD1	.	TRBV30	TRBJ1-2	TGTGCCTGGAGCGCCGGGACAGGTTTAGGCTACACCTTC	CAWSAGTGLGYTF
TRBD2	.	TRBV7-3	TRBJ2-1	TGTGCCAGCAGCTTGGCGGGAGGGCCCTACAATGAGCAGTTCTTC	CASSLAGGPYNEQFF
.	.	TRBV7-6	TRBJ2-2	TGTGCCAGCAGCTACAGGGAGTACACCGGGGAGCTGTTTTTT	CASSYREYTGELFF
.	.	TRBV28	TRBJ2-3	TGTGCCAGCAGTTTAACAGTAGGCGGGATCACAGATACGCAGTATTTT	CASSLTVGGITDTQYF
.	once	TRBV30	TRBJ2-1	TGTGCCTGGGGGAGCTCCTACAATGAGCAGTTCTTC	CAWGSSYNEQFF
.	.	TRBV28	TRBJ1-2	TGTGCCAGCAGTATAACTAACTATGGCTACACCTTC	CASSITNYGYTF
.	.	TRBV27	TRBJ1-5	TGTGCCAGCAGAATGGCAGGATTGGGCCCGAATCAGCCCCAGCATTTT	CASRMAGLGPNQPQHF
TRBD2	.	TRBV9	TRBJ2-2	TGTGCCAGCAGCGTAGTTCTAGCGGGAGTGAACGGGGAGCTGTTTTTT	CASSVVLAGVNGELFF
.	.	TRBV19	TRBJ1-3	TGTGCCAGTAGTAGGGACAATGGAAACACCATATATTTT	CASSRDNGNTIYF
.	.	TRBV28	TRBJ2-2	TGTGCCAGCAGTTTATGGAGCTTCGCGCAACTCCCCGGGGAGCTGTTTTTT	CASSLWSFAQLPGELFF
.	few	TRBV6-1	TRBJ1-5	TGTGCCAGCAGTGCCTTGGAGGCTGTGCCCCAGCATTTT	CASSALEAVPQHF
TRBD1	.	TRBV11-2	TRBJ1-2	TGTGCCAGCAGCCAAACAGGGGATGGGACCTTAGGCTACACCTTC	CASSQTGDGTLGYTF
.	.	TRBV6-5	TRBJ1-4	TGTGCCAGCAGTTACGAACTGGTTTCGGGAAAACTGTTTTTT	CASSYELVSGKLFF
.	.	TRBV7-9	TRBJ2-3	TGTGCCAGCAGCTTGAAGCTGCGGGGGCGCACAGATACGCAGTATTTT	CASSLKLRGRTDTQYF
.	.	TRBV27	TRBJ2-3	TGTGCCAGCAGTTTAACCGGGACATTACCGCAGTATTTT	CASSLTGTLPQYF
.	.	TRBV5-1	TRBJ2-3	TGCGCCAGCAGAACGAGGGTCGCAGATACGCAGTATTTT	CASRTRVADTQYF
TRBD1	.	TRBV7-9	TRBJ1-3	TGTGCCAGCAGCTTAGACAGGGGAAGAAACACCATATATTTT	CASSLDRGRNTIYF
TRBD2	.	TRBV7-6	TRBJ2-3	TGTGCCAGCAGATACACTAGCGGGGGCACAGATACGCAGTATTTT	CASRYTSGGTDTQYF
.	.	TRBV12-5	TRBJ2-7	TGTGCTAGTGGTTTAACCAGCTCCTACGAGCAGTACTTC	CASGLTSSYEQYF
.	once	TRBV7-9	TRBJ2-7	TGTGCCAGCAGTCGGGACTTCTACGAGCAGTACTTC	CASSRDFYEQYF
TRBD1	.	TRBV2	TRBJ1-5	TGTGCCAGCAGTGACCAGACAGGGCGCCATCAGCCCCAGCATTTT	CASSDQTGRHQPQHF
TRBD1	.	TRBV6-6	TRBJ2-7	TGTGTCAGCACTTACTCGACAGGGTTCACCTACGAGCAGTACTTC	CVSTYSTGFTYEQYF
.	.	TRBV13	TRBJ1-1	TGTGCCAGCAGCTTAGGCCGTTATGGGAGCTGGAACACTGAAGCTTTCTTT	CASSLGRYGSWNTEAFF
TRBD1	.	TRBV4-1	TRBJ2-7	TGCGCCAGCAGCCGCCGGGACAGCTACTACGAGCAGTACTTC	CASSRRDSYYEQYF
TRBD1	.	TRBV19	TRBJ2-1	TGTGCCAGCGGGACAGGGAGGAATTATGAGCAGTTCTTC	CASGTGRNYEQFF
.	.	TRBV30	TRBJ2-2	TGTGCCTGGAGTCGGGAAATTGGGAGAGGGGAGCTGTTTTTT	CAWSREIGRGELFF
TRBD2	.	TRBV7-6	TRBJ2-6	TGTGCCAGCAGCCCCGAGGACCAGCGGGAGGGCTTAGCTGGGGCCAACGTCCTGACTTTC	CASSPEDQREGLAGANVLTF
.	.	TRBV19	TRBJ1-2	TGTGCCAGTAGTTACCGGAGTATATTAGGCTGGCTCTACTACACCTTC	CASSYRSILGWLYYTF
.	.	TRBV10-3	TRBJ1-1	TGTGCCGGTAGGGACTTGAACACTGAAGCTTTCTTT	CAGRDLNTEAFF
TRBD2	.	TRBV9	TRBJ2-1	TGTGCCAGCAGCGTAGAGGAGGGAGGGCCTTGGAATGAGCAGTTCTTC	CASSVEEGGPWNEQFF